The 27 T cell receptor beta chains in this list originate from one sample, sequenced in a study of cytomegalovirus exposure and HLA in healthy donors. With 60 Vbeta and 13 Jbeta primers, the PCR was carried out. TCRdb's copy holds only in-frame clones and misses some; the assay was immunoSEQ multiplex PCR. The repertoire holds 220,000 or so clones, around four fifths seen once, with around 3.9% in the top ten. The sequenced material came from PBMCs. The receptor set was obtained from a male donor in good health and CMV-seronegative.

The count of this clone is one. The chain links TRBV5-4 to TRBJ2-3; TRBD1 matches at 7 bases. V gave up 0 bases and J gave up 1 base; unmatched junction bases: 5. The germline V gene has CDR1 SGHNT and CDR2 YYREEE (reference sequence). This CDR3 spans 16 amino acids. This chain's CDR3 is CASSLGQGAGTDTQYF. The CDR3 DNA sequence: TGTGCCAGCAGCTTGGGACAGGGAGCGGGCACAGATACGCAGTATTTT.

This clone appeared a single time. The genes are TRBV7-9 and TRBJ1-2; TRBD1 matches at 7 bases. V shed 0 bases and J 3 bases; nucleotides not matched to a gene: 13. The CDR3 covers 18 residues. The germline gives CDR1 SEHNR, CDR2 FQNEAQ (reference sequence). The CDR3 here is CASSLANRGSFYDYGYTF. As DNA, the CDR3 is TGTGCCAGCAGCTTAGCGAACAGGGGATCCTTTTATGACTATGGCTACACCTTC.

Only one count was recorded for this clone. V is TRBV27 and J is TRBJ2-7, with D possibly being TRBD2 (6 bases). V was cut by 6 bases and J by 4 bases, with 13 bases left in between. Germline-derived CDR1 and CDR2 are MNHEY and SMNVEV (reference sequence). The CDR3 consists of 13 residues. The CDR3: CASRSGTGYEQYF. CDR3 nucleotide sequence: TGTGCCAGCAGATCCGGGACTGGTTACGAGCAGTACTTC.

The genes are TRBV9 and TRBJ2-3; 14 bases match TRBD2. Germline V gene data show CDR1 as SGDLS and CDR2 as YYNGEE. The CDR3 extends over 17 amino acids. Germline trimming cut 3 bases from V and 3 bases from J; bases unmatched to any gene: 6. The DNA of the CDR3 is TGTGCCAGCAGCGGGGGGACTAGCGGGAGATGGACAGATACGCAGTATTTT. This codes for CASSGGTSGRWTDTQYF. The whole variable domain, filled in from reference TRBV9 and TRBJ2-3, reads DSGVTQTPKHLITATGQRVTLRCSPRSGDLSVYWYQQSLDQGLQFLIQYYNGEERAKGNILERFSAQQFPDLHSELNLSSLELGDSALYFCASSGGTSGRWTDTQYFGPGTRLTVL.

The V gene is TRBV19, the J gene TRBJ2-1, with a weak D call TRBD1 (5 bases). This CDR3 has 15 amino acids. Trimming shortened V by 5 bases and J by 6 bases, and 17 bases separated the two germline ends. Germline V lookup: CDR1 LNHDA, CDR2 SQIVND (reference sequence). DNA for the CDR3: TGTGCCAGTAGTCAGTCAGGGCTTCTAGGCAATGAGCAGTTCTTC. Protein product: CASSQSGLLGNEQFF. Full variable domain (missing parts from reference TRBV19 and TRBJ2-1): DGGITQSPKYLFRKEGQNVTLSCEQNLNHDAMYWYRQDPGQGLRLIYYSQIVNDFQKGDIAEGYSVSREKKESFPLTVTSAQKNPTAFYLCASSQSGLLGNEQFFGPGTRLTVL.

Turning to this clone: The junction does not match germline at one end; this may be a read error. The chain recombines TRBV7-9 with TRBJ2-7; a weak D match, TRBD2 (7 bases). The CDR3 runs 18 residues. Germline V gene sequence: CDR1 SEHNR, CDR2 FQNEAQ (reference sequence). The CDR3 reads CSSSLLVVATQGRGEQYF. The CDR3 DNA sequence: TGTTCCAGCAGTTTACTAGTCGTCGCTACTCAGGGGCGGGGGGAGCAGTACTTC.

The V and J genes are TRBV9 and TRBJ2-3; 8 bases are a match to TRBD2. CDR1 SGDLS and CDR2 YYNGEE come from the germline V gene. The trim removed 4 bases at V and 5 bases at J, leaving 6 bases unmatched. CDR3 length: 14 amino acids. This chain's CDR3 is CASSHSGKLDTQYF. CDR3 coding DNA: TGTGCCAGCAGCCATAGCGGGAAGCTAGATACGCAGTATTTT.

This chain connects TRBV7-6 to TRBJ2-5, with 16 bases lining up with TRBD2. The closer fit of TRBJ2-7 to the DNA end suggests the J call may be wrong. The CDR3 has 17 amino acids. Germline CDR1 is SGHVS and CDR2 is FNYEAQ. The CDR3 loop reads CASSLGLAGGSVYEQYF. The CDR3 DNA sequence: TGTGCCAGCAGCTTGGGACTAGCGGGAGGGTCGGTCTACGAGCAGTACTTC.

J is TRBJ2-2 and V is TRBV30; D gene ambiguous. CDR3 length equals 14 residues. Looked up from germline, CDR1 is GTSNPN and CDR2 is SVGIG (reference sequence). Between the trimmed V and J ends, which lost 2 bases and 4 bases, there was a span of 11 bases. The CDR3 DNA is TGTGCCTGGAGTCGACTGTTTGCCACCGGGGAGCTGTTTTTT. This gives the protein CAWSRLFATGELFF.

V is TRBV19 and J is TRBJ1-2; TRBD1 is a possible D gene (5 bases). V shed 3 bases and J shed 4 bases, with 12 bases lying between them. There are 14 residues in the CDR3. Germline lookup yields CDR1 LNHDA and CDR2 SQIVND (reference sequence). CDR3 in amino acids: CASSMGQRTYGYTF. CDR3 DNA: TGTGCCAGTAGTATGGGGCAGCGCACCTATGGCTACACCTTC. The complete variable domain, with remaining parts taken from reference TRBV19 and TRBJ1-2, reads DGGITQSPKYLFRKEGQNVTLSCEQNLNHDAMYWYRQDPGQGLRLIYYSQIVNDFQKGDIAEGYSVSREKKESFPLTVTSAQKNPTAFYLCASSMGQRTYGYTFGSGTRLTVV.

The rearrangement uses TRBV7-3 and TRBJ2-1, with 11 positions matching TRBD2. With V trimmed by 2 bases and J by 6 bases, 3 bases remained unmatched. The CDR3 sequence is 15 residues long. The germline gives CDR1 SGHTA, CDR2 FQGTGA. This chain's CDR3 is CASSLSSGRSNEQFF. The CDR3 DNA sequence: TGTGCCAGCAGCTTATCTAGCGGGAGGTCCAATGAGCAGTTCTTC.

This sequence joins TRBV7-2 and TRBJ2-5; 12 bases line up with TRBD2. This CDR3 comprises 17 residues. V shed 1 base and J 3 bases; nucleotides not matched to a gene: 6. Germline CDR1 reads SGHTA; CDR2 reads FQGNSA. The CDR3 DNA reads TGTGCCAGCAGCTTAGTCGAACTAGCGGGAGGTGAAGAGACCCAGTACTTC. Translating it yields CASSLVELAGGEETQYF.

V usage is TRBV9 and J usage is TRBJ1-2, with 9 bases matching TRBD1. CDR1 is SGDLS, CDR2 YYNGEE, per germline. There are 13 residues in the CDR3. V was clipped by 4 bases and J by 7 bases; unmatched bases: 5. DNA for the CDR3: TGTGCCAGCAGCCGGGACAGGGCTGTTGGCTACACCTTC. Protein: CASSRDRAVGYTF.

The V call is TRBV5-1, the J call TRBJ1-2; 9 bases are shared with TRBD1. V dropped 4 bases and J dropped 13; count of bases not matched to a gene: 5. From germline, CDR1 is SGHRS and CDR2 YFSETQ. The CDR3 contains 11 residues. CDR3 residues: CASSRDRVFTF. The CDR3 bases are TGCGCCAGCAGCAGGGACAGGGTCTTCACCTTC. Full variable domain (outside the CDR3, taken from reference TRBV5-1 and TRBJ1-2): KAGVTQTPRYLIKTRGQQVTLSCSPISGHRSVSWYQQTPGQGLQFLFEYFSETQRNKGNFPGRFSGRQFSNSRSEMNVSTLELGDSALYLCASSRDRVFTFGSGTRLTVV.

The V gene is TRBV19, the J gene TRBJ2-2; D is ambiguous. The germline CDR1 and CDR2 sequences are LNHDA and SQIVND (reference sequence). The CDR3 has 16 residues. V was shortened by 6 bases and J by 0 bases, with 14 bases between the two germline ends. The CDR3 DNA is TGTGCCAGTAGCCCCCCGTCCCCAGCGAACACCGGGGAGCTGTTTTTT. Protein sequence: CASSPPSPANTGELFF. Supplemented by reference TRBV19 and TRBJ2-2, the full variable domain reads DGGITQSPKYLFRKEGQNVTLSCEQNLNHDAMYWYRQDPGQGLRLIYYSQIVNDFQKGDIAEGYSVSREKKESFPLTVTSAQKNPTAFYLCASSPPSPANTGELFFGEGSRLTVL.

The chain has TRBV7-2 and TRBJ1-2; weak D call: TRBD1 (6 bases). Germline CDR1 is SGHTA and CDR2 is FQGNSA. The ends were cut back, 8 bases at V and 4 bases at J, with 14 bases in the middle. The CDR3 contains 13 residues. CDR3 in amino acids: CASGGRTFYGYTF. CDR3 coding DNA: TGTGCCAGCGGGGGCCGGACATTCTATGGCTACACCTTC.

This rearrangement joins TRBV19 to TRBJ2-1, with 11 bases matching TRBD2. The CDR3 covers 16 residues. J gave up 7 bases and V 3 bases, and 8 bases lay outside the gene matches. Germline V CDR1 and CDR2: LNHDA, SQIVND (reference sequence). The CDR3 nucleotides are TGTGCCAGTAGTATCCTTACTAGCGGGGGTACTAATGAGCAGTTCTTC. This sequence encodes CASSILTSGGTNEQFF.

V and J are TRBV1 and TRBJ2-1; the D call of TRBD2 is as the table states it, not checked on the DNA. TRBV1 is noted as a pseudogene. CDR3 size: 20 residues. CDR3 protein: CTSSQVQGTSGTDSYNEQFF. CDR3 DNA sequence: TGCACCAGCAGCCAAGTACAGGGGACTAGCGGGACCGACTCCTACAATGAGCAGTTCTTC.

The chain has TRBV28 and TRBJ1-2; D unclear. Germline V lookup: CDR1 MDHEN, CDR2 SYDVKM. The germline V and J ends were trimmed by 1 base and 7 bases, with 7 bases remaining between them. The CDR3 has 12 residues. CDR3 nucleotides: TGTGCCAGCAGTTTATCTCGGGTTGGCTACACCTTC. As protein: CASSLSRVGYTF.

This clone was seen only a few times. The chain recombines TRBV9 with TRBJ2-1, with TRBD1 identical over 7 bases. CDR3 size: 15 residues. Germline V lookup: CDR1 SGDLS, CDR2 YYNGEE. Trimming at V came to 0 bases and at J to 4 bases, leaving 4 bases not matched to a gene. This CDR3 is CASSVEGQLYNEQFF. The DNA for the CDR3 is TGTGCCAGCAGCGTAGAGGGACAGCTTTACAATGAGCAGTTCTTC.

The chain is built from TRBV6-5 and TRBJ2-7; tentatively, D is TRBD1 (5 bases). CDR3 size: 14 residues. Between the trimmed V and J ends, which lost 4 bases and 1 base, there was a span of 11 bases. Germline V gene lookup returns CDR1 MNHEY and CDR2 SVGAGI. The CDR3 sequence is CASSSPDTSYEQYF. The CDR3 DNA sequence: TGTGCCAGCAGTTCCCCGGACACTTCCTACGAGCAGTACTTC.

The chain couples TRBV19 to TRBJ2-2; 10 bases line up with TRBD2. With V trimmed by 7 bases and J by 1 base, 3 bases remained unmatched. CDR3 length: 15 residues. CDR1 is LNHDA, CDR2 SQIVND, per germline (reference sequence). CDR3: CASTRTSGNTGELFF. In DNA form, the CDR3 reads TGTGCCAGTACCCGGACTAGCGGGAACACCGGGGAGCTGTTTTTT.

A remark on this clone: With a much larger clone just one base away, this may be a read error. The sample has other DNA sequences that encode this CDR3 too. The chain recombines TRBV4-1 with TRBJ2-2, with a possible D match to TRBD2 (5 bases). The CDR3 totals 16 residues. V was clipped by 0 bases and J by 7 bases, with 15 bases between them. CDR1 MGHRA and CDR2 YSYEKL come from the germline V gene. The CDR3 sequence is CASSQDLERAIGELFF. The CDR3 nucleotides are TGCGCCAGCAGCCAAGATCTCGAGAGGGCCATCGGGGAGCTGTTTTTT.

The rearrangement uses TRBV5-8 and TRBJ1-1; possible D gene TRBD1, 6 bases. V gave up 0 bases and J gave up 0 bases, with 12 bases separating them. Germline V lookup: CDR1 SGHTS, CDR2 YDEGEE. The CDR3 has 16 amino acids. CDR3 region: CASSLVLGTLNTEAFF. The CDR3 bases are TGTGCCAGCAGCTTGGTCCTGGGGACACTGAACACTGAAGCTTTCTTT.

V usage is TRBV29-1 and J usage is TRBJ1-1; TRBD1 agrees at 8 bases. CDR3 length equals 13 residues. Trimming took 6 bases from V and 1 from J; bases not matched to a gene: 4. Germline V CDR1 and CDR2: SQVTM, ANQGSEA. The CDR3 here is CSVKDRANTEAFF. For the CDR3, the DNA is TGCAGCGTCAAGGACAGGGCGAACACTGAAGCTTTCTTT.

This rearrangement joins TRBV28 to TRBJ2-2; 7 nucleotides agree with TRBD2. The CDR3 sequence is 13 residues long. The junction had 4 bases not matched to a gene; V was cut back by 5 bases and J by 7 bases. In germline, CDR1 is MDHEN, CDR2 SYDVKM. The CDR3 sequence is CASSELANGELFF. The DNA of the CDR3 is TGTGCCAGCAGTGAACTAGCGAACGGGGAGCTGTTTTTT.

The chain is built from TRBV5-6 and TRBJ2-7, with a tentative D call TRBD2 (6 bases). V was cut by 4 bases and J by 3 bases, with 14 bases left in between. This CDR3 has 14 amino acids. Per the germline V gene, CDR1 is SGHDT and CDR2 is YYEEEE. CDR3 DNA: TGTGCCAGCAGCCTGGGACTGAACCACTACGAGCAGTACTTC. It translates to CASSLGLNHYEQYF. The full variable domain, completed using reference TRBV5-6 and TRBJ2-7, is DAGVTQSPTHLIKTRGQQVTLRCSPKSGHDTVSWYQQALGQGPQFIFQYYEEEERQRGNFPDRFSGHQFPNYSSELNVNALLLGDSALYLCASSLGLNHYEQYFGPGTRLTVT.